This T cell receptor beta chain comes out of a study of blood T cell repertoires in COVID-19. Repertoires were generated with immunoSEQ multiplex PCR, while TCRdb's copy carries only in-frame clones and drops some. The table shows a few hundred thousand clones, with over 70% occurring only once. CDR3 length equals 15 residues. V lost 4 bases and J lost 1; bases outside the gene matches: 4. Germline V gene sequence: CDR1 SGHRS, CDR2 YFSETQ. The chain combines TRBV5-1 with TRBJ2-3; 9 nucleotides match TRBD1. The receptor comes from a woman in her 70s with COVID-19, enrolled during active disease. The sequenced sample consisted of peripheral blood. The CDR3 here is CASSPTGGGTDTQYF. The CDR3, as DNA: TGCGCCAGCAGCCCAACAGGGGGCGGCACAGATACGCAGTATTTT. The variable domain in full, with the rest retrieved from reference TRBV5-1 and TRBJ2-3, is KAGVTQTPRYLIKTRGQQVTLSCSPISGHRSVSWYQQTPGQGLQFLFEYFSETQRNKGNFPGRFSGRQFSNSRSEMNVSTLELGDSALYLCASSPTGGGTDTQYFGPGTRLTVL.